The clone carrying this T cell receptor beta chain was seen many times. The antigen is undetermined. All donors comprised healthy Caucasians. The sample originates from a study of identical twins. Findings and limits, study-wide: Insertions ran lower in abundant cord blood beta clonotypes, though not in memory repertoires.

Template switching added a universal primer binding site, and final cDNA carried unique molecular identifiers. TCRdb re-called the 5' RACE reads with MiXCR, one entry per CDR3 protein. The sample lists 150,000 or so distinct CDR3 sequences, roughly 3.2% occurring once. The CDR3 runs 16 residues. The V segment lost 4 bases and the J segment 0 bases; nucleotides outside the gene matches: 4. CDR1 and CDR2 from the germline V gene are SGHRS and YFSETQ. The sample consisted of memory T cells sorted from blood. The chain employs TRBV5-1 and TRBJ2-3; 11 bases are shared with TRBD2. This TCR was recovered from a man between 18 and 35 years old in good health. The DNA for the CDR3 is TGCGCCAGCAGCCCGGGACTAGCGGTGAGCACAGATACGCAGTATTTT. This encodes CASSPGLAVSTDTQYF.